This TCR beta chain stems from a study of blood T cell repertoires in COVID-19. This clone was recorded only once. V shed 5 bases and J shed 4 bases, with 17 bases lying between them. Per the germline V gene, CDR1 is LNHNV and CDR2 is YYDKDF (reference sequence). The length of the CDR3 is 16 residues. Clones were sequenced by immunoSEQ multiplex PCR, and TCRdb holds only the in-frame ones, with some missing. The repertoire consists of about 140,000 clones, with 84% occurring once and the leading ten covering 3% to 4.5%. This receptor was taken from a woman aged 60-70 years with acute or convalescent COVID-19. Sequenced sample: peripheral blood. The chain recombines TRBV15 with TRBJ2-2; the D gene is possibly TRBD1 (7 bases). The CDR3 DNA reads TGTGCCACCAGCCCCAGAGGAGGGGGCATCACCGGGGAGCTGTTTTTT. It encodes CATSPRGGGITGELFF.